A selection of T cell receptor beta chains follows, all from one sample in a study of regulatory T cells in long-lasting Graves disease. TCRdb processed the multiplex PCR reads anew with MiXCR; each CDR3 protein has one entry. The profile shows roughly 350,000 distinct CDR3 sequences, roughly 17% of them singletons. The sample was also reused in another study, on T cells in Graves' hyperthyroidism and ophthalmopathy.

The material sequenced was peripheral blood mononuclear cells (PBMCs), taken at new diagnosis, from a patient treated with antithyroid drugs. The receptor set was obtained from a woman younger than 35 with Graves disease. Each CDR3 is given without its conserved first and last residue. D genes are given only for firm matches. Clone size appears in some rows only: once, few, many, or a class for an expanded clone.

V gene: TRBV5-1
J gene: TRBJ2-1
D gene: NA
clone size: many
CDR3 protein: ASSLGLANEQF

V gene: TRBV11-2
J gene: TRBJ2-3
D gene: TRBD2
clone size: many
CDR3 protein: ASSSRTSGGLDTQY

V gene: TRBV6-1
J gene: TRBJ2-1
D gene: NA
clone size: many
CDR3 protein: ASKRAPNEQF

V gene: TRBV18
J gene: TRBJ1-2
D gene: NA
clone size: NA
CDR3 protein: ASSIRAQYPNYGYT

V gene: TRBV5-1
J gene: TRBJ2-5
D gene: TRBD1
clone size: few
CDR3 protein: ASSLVADRVVQETQY

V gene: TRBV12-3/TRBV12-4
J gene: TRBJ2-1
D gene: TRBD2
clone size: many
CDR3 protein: ASSLGFGLAGVEQF

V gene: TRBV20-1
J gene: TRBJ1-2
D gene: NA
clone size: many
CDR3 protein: SARDLATQDGYT

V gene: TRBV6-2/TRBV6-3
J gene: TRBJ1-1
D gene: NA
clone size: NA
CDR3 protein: ASSSTGEAF

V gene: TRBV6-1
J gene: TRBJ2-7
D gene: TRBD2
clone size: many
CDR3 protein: ASSPGTRVGYEQY

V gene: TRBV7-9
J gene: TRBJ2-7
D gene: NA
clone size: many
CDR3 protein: ASSFGRGGDEQY

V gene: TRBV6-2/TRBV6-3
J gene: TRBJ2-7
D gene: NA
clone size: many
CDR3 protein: ASSYSSAYEQY

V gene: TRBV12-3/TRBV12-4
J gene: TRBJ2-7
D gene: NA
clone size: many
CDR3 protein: ASSFGFSYEQY

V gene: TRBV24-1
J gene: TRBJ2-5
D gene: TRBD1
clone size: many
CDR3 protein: ATSEPTGTGGAQY

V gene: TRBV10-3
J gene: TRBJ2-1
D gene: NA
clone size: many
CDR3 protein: AISESMASGTYNEQF

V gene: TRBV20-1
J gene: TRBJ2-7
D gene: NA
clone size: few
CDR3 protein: SASRQEQY

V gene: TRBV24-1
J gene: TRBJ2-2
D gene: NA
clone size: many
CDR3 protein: ATSETGSNTGELF

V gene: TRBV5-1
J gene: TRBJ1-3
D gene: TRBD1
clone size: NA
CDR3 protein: ASSSQGTAGNTIY

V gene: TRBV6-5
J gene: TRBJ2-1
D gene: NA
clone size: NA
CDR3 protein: ASSSIRDEQF

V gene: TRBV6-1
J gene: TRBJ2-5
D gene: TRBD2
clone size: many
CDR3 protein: ASSPLAGKVETQY

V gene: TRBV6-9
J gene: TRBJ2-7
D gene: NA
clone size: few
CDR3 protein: ASSYNLGANEQY

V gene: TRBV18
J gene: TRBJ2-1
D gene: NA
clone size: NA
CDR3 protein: ASSPQGTPSYNEQF

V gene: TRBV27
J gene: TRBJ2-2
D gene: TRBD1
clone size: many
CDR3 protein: ASSLSVQGATGELF

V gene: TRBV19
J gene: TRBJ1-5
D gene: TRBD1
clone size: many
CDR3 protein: ASSLPGTVHQPQH

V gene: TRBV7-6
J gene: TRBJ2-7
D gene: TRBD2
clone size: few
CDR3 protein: ASSTQTSGRLSYEQY

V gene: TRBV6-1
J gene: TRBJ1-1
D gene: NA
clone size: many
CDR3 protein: ASSQGDGLKEAF

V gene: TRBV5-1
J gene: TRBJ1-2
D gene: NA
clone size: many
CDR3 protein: ASSPSGDWYGYT

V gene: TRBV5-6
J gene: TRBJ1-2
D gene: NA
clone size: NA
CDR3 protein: ASSRGDTPSEGYT

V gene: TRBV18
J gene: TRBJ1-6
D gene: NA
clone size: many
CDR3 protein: ASSLKTDSPLH

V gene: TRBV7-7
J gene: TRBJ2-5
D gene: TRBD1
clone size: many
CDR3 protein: ASSPTGEETQY

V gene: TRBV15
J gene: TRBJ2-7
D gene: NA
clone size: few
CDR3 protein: ATSRDRRGSDEQY

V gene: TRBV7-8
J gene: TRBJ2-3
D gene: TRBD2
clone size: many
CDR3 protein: ASSLGTGGRSTDTQY

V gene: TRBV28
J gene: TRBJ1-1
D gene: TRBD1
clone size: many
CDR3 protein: ASSFGGQGNTEAF

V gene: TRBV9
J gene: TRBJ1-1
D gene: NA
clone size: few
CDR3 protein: ASSVDQGDTEAF

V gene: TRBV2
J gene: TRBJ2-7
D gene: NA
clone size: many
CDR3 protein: ASSEMGRALSYEQY

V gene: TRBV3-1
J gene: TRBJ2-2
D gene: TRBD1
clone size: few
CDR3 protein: ASSYTIGGTGSTGELF

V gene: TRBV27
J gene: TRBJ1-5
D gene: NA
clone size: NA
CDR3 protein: ASSLGSVHQPQH

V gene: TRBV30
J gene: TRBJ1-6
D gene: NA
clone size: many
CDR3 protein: AWSVRGNDSPLH

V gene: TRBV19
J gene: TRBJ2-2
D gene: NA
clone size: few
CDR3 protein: ASSTLQESNTGELF

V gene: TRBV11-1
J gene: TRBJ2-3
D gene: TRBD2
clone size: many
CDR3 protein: ASSSRTGLAGKDTQY

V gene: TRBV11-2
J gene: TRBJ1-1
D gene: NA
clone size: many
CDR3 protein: ASSLTSSEAF

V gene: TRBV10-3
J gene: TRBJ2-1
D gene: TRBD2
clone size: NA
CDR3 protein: AIRSSPGLAGAMSYNEQF

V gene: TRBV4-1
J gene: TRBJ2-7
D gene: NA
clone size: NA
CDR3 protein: ASSQEGGEAYEQY

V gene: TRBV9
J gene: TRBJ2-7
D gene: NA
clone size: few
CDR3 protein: ASSVSPGSFGRSNGEQY

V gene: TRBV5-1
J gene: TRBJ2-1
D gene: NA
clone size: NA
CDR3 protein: ANSLAGISDNEQF

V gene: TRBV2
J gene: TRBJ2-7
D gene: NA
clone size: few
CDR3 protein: ASSDTGRSYEQY

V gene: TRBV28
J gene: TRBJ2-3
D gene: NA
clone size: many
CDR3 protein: ASIQDTLKDTQY

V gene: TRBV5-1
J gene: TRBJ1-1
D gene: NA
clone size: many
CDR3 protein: ASSPTVRVGGTEAF

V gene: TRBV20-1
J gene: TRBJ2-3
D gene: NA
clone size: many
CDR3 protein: SARDSLTDTQY

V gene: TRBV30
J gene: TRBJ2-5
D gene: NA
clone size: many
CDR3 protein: AWREGGLKATQY

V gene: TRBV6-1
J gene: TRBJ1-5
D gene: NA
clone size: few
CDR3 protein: AGGGGFGNQPQH

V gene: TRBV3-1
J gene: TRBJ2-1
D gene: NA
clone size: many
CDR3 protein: ASGSGSSYNEQF

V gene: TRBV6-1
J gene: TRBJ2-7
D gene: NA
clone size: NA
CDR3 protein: ASNIAASSYEQY

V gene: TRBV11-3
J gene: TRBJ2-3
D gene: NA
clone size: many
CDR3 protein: ASAGMTDTQY

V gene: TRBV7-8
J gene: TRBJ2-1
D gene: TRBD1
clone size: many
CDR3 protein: ASSLDRQNNEQF

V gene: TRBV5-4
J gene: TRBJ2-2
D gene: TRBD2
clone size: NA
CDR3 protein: ASSTAASGRSLPTGELF

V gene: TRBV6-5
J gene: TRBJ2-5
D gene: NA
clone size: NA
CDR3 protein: ASSYHQQETQY

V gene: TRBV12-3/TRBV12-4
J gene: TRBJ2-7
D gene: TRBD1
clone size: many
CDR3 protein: ASSPLGLGQVPSHQVEQY

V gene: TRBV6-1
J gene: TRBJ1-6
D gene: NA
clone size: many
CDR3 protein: ASSEATGTPLH

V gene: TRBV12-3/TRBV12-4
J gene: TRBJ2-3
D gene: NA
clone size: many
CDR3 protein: ASSLRLGDTDTQY

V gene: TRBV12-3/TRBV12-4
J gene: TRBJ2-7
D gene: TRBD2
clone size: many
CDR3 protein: ASSSGGRLAGDYEQY